The 5 T cell receptor beta chains below all came from one sample that was sequenced in a study of OX40 agonist ivuxolimab in advanced cancers. Method: immunoSEQ multiplex PCR; TCRdb's copy keeps in-frame clones and lacks some. The repertoire holds tens of thousands of clones, with roughly nine tenths as singletons. The sample consisted of CD4+ or CD8+ T cells sorted from blood, taken in a trial of the OX40 agonist ivuxolimab. All receptors derive from an adult with an advanced solid tumor such as melanoma, head and neck, liver or kidney cancer.

CDR3 sequence: CASSYPTDYEQYF. CDR3 in DNA: TGTGCCAGCAGTTACCCCACGGACTACGAGCAGTACTTC. The chain combines TRBV6-5 with TRBJ2-7, with D unclear. CDR3 length equals 13 residues. Germline CDR1 MNHEY, CDR2 SVGAGI. V gave up 2 bases and J gave up 3 bases, with 8 bases separating them.

The rearrangement links TRBV30 to TRBJ1-1; D perhaps matches TRBD1 (5 bases). Per germline, CDR1 GTSNPN and CDR2 SVGIG (reference sequence). The CDR3 has 11 amino acids. V lost 6 bases and J 6 bases, leaving 11 bases between the germline ends. This chain's CDR3 is CACGTGAEAFF. CDR3 bases: TGTGCCTGTGGGACGGGCGCTGAAGCTTTCTTT.

CDR3 residues: CASSADREDTEAFF. The CDR3 bases are TGTGCCAGCAGTGCCGACAGGGAAGATACTGAAGCTTTCTTT. V gene TRBV21-1 combines with J gene TRBJ1-1; the listed D gene, TRBD1, was not tested against the DNA. TRBV21-1 has pseudogene status. The CDR3 has 14 amino acids.

The V gene is TRBV27, the J gene TRBJ2-1, with 9 bases aligning to TRBD1. Germline V gene sequence: CDR1 MNHEY, CDR2 SMNVEV (reference sequence). Trimming at V came to 2 bases and at J to 5 bases, leaving 13 bases not matched to a gene. This CDR3 spans 18 amino acids. The CDR3 bases are TGTGCCAGCAGTTTACGGGGGTCCGGGACAGGGATCGACAATGAGCAGTTCTTC. Its protein is CASSLRGSGTGIDNEQFF.

This rearrangement joins TRBV28 to TRBJ1-1; a possible D gene is TRBD1 (6 bases). Trimming took off 4 bases at V and 1 base at J, with 10 bases between the two ends. The length of the CDR3 is 14 residues. CDR1 and CDR2 (germline): MDHEN, SYDVKM. CDR3 sequence: CASSSMDRNTEAFF. The CDR3 nucleotides read TGTGCCAGCAGTTCAATGGACAGGAACACTGAAGCTTTCTTT.